This TCR beta chain stems from a study of T cell repertoires in cytomegalovirus infection. Study-level information: CMV epitopes used comprised recently identified HLA-C-restricted ones and well-studied HLA-B-restricted ones.

Regarding the study as a whole: HLA-C-restricted TCR beta clonotypes specific for CMV led the ex vivo response. Identification of carriers of CMV plus the relevant HLA was achieved through cumulative public TCR beta family frequency.

Concerning this clonotype: Its matching antigen is unknown.

TCRdb re-derived calls from the reads in MiXCR, one entry per CDR3 protein. Among nearly 700,000 distinct CDR3 sequences listed, around a third were seen once. In germline, CDR1 is SGHAT, CDR2 FQDESV (reference sequence). Trimming shortened V by 7 bases and J by 8 bases, and 14 bases separated the two germline ends. This CDR3 is built from 13 residues. The sample here was cultured PBMCs, taken from culture after CMV antigen stimulation. The sequence derives from a human donor in good health (CMV status not recorded). Some clones in this sample may be carry-over from other donors' samples. The V and J genes are TRBV11-1 and TRBJ1-4, with D possibly matching TRBD1 (5 bases). CDR3 region: CASKGDSAEKLFF. In DNA, the CDR3 is TGTGCCAGCAAAGGGGATTCGGCAGAAAAACTGTTTTTT.